The clone carrying this TCR beta chain turned up a few times. Its antigen is not known. 5'RACE primed at constant segments yielded TCR alpha and TCR beta cDNA libraries bearing sample barcodes and UMIs. MiXCR, applied by TCRdb to the 5' RACE reads, yields one record per CDR3 protein. The data show over 400,000 distinct CDR3 sequences, less than 25% seen once. These data are taken from a study of T-cell memory formation after mild COVID-19. The overall study: Most TCR clusters belonged to a single donor.

Broader study findings: Some SARS-CoV-2-responding clones were already detected in memory before infection. Later expanders leaned CD4+, whereas clones that contracted between day 15 and 85 were balanced CD4/CD8.

Between the trimmed V and J ends, which lost 6 bases and 3 bases, there was a span of 9 bases. The CDR3 is 12 amino acids. The V gene's germline CDR1 is MNHEY and CDR2 SVGAGI. V gene TRBV6-5 combines with J gene TRBJ2-7, with D perhaps TRBD1 (6 bases). Sequenced input: PBMCs or a T cell subset sorted from them (not recorded which). This receptor was identified in an adult woman who had mild COVID-19 (a few samples of this study predate the infection). Cell type and time point are not known. CDR3 sequence: CASRQGHYEQYF. The CDR3, as DNA: TGTGCCAGCAGACAGGGACACTACGAGCAGTACTTC.